These T cell receptor beta chains were read from a single sample in a study of blood T cell repertoires in COVID-19. Generated by immunoSEQ multiplex PCR, the TCRdb table keeps only in-frame clones and is missing some. The repertoire holds 230,000 or so clones, with roughly 87% as singletons. The specimen was peripheral blood. The receptors were gathered from a man aged 35-49 years with active or convalescent COVID-19. The CDR3 runs from the conserved cysteine through the conserved F or W. A D gene is named only where the DNA matches it firmly. Size is stated for part of the rows, as once, few or many counts, or as a class when the clone is expanded.

>TRBV11-2|.|TRBJ2-7|TRBD2
TGTGCCAGCAGCTTAAATGGAGCGGGAGGCCTCTACGAGCAGTACTTC
CASSLNGAGGLYEQYF
>TRBV18|once|TRBJ2-1|.
TGTGCCAGCTCAGTACGCGGAGAGGGACTGCAGTTCTTC
CASSVRGEGLQFF
>TRBV9|.|TRBJ2-1|TRBD2
TGTGCCAGCAGCGTAGAGTTGGCGGGGGGCAGGAGTTACAATGAGCAGTTCTTC
CASSVELAGGRSYNEQFF
>TRBV9|.|TRBJ1-3|.
TGTGCCAGCAGCCCAACCACGACAGCCACCATATATTTT
CASSPTTTATIYF
>TRBV7-2|.|TRBJ1-5|.
TGTGCCAGCAGCTTAGTCACAGGGATAAATCAGCCCCAGCATTTT
CASSLVTGINQPQHF
>TRBV18|.|TRBJ2-7|TRBD1
TGTGCCAGCTCAGCCCCGGGACAGGGTTACGAGCAGTACTTC
CASSAPGQGYEQYF
>TRBV3-1/TRBV3-2|.|TRBJ2-1|TRBD1
TGTGCCAGCAGCCCACGGGACAGAAGTTACAATGAGCAGTTCTTC
CASSPRDRSYNEQFF
>TRBV2|.|TRBJ2-7|TRBD1
TGTGCCAGCAGTGCCCGGGGACAGGGATACGAGCAGTACTTC
CASSARGQGYEQYF
>TRBV28|.|TRBJ1-5|TRBD1
TGTGCCAGCAGGCACGACAGGGGGCGGCCCAATCAGCCCCAGCATTTT
CASRHDRGRPNQPQHF
>TRBV6-5|.|TRBJ1-2|TRBD1
TGTGCCAGCAGTAAACAGGGGAGGAACTATGGCTACACCTTC
CASSKQGRNYGYTF
>TRBV25-1|.|TRBJ2-7|.
TGTGCCAGCAGTGTGGCTGCGGCAGGGAACTACGAGCAGTACTTC
CASSVAAAGNYEQYF
>TRBV15|.|TRBJ1-1|.
TGTGCCACCAGCAGAGGCGGAGTAGAGAGGCTGCTATCTTTCTTT
CATSRGGVERLLSFF
>TRBV15|.|TRBJ1-5|TRBD1
TGTGCCACCAGCAGAGTCAGGACAGGGGGCAATCAGCCCCAGCATTTT
CATSRVRTGGNQPQHF
>TRBV7-2|.|TRBJ2-2|TRBD2
TGTGCCAGCAGCGGAGGGTTAGCGGGACGGACCGGGGAGCTGTTTTTT
CASSGGLAGRTGELFF
>TRBV27|.|TRBJ2-1|TRBD2
TGTGCCAGCAGTTGGGGCGGGACTAGCGGGGTGCTTTTCTTC
CASSWGGTSGVLFF
>TRBV11-2|once|TRBJ2-1|.
TGTGCCAGCAGCCCAGAGATATACAGGGAGCAGTTCTTC
CASSPEIYREQFF
>TRBV3-1/TRBV3-2|once|TRBJ1-1|.
TGTGCCAGCAGCCAAGATCACTGGGGGGGCACTGAAGCTTTCTTT
CASSQDHWGGTEAFF
>TRBV2|once|TRBJ2-1|.
TGTGCCAGGGACATCTACAATGAGCAGTTCTTC
CARDIYNEQFF
>TRBV5-4|.|TRBJ2-1|.
TGTGCCAGCAGCTTTCAGGGTTCGGTTAATGAGCAGTTCTTC
CASSFQGSVNEQFF
>TRBV5-1|.|TRBJ2-3|TRBD2
TGCGCCAGCAGCTTGGGAACTAGCGGGAGAATCCAAGATACGCAGTATTTT
CASSLGTSGRIQDTQYF
>TRBV29-1|.|TRBJ1-1|.
TGCAGCGTGTCTAATCGGGGATTGAACACTGAAGCTTTCTTT
CSVSNRGLNTEAFF
>TRBV6-5|.|TRBJ2-1|.
TGTGCCAGCAGTTACCTGGCAGCCAGGGAGCAGTTCTTC
CASSYLAAREQFF
>TRBV28|.|TRBJ2-1|TRBD2
TGTGCCAGCATGTCTAGCGGGATACTTTACAATGAGCAGTTCTTC
CASMSSGILYNEQFF
>TRBV27|once|TRBJ1-6|TRBD1
TGTGCCAGCAGTTTATCGCCCGGGACAGATTCACCCCTCCACTTT
CASSLSPGTDSPLHF
>TRBV6-1|once|TRBJ1-1|.
TGTGCCAGCAGTGAAAGTTCAGGGTACACTGAAGCTTTCTTT
CASSESSGYTEAFF
>TRBV6-5|.|TRBJ1-6|.
TGTGCCAGCATGCTAAATTCACCCCTCCACTTT
CASMLNSPLHF
>TRBV28|.|TRBJ1-6|.
TGTGCCAGCAGTTTGGGGCCAGCCTATAATTCACCCCTCCACTTT
CASSLGPAYNSPLHF
>TRBV2|.|TRBJ2-3|.
TGTGCCAGCAACAGGGATGGTAGCACAGATACGCAGTATTTT
CASNRDGSTDTQYF
>TRBV27|few|TRBJ1-5|.
TGTGCCAGCAGTTTCGGGACAAGCAATCAGCCCCAGCATTTT
CASSFGTSNQPQHF
>TRBV6-5|.|TRBJ2-1|.
TGTGCCAGCAGTCGGGACTGGAGCTCCTACAATGAGCAGTTCTTC
CASSRDWSSYNEQFF
>TRBV10-3|.|TRBJ1-3|.
TGTGCCATCAGTGACGTCGACACCATATATTTT
CAISDVDTIYF
>TRBV11-2|.|TRBJ2-7|.
TGTGCCAGCAGCGCCCGGACAAAGTTCTACGAGCAGTACTTC
CASSARTKFYEQYF
>TRBV28|.|TRBJ1-5|.
TGTGCCACCCGTTTAGGGCAAGGTAGCAATCAGCCCCAGCATTTT
CATRLGQGSNQPQHF
>TRBV5-1|.|TRBJ2-1|.
TGCGCCAGCAGCGCACCAGGAGCAGGGCCTAAAACCAATGAGCAGTTCTTC
CASSAPGAGPKTNEQFF
>TRBV30|.|TRBJ1-1|.
TGTGCCTGGAGATCGCAGCGGCCGGAGGGTTTCTTT
CAWRSQRPEGFF
>TRBV15|.|TRBJ2-3|.
TGTGCCACCAGCAGAGATATGGGTCTAGTTGATACGCAGTATTTT
CATSRDMGLVDTQYF
>TRBV10-1|.|TRBJ2-5|TRBD1
TGCGCCAGCAGTACAGGGGACGCCAGGGAGACCCAGTACTTC
CASSTGDARETQYF
>TRBV27|.|TRBJ1-5|TRBD1
TGTGCCAGCAGTTTAGGCGACAGGGGAAATAGTCAGCCCCAGCATTTT
CASSLGDRGNSQPQHF
>TRBV18|.|TRBJ2-1|TRBD1
TGTGCCAGCTCACCACGGACAGGGGACAATGAGCAGTTCTTC
CASSPRTGDNEQFF
>TRBV15|.|TRBJ2-1|TRBD2
TGTGCCACCAACAGCGGGGAAGTATATGAGCAGTTCTTC
CATNSGEVYEQFF
>TRBV19|.|TRBJ1-4|TRBD1
TGTGCCAGTAGTGGACAGGGTAATGGTAATGAAAAACTGTTTTTT
CASSGQGNGNEKLFF
>TRBV12-5|.|TRBJ2-1|TRBD2
TGTGCTAGTGGTCTAGCGGGGGCAAGGGAGCAGTTCTTC
CASGLAGAREQFF
>TRBV6-2/TRBV6-3|.|TRBJ1-2|.
TGTGCCAGCAGTCCCCGACAGTTCTATGGCTACACCTTC
CASSPRQFYGYTF
>TRBV28|.|TRBJ1-4|.
TGTGCCAGCAGTTATCTAAGGCCCGGGGGGAGGCACCCCCCCTTGAATGAAAAACTGTTTTTT
CASSYLRPGGRHPPLNEKLFF
>TRBV28|.|TRBJ2-3|TRBD2
TGTGCCAGCAGTCTACAACCGGGACTAGCCACCGATACGCAGTATTTT
CASSLQPGLATDTQYF
>TRBV3-1/TRBV3-2|few|TRBJ1-3|.
TGTGCCAGCAGCCCCCATGGGGCCAGGGGTGCTGGAAACACCATATATTTT
CASSPHGARGAGNTIYF
>TRBV28|.|TRBJ2-4|.
TGTGCCAGCAGCTCGACAGTACTCTACTTC
CASSSTVLYF
>TRBV10-3|.|TRBJ2-5|.
TGTGCCATCGGGGGGGACCCGGGCAGGGGTAACGGAGAGACCCAGTACTTC
CAIGGDPGRGNGETQYF
>TRBV3-1/TRBV3-2|few|TRBJ1-1|.
TGTGCCAGCAGCCAAGTAGTAGAACGTGAAGCTTTCTTT
CASSQVVEREAFF
>TRBV7-9|.|TRBJ2-7|TRBD1
TGTGCCAGCAGCCACCCGGGACAGCTGGTCTACGAGCAGTACTTC
CASSHPGQLVYEQYF
>TRBV19|.|TRBJ1-6|.
TGTGCCAGTAGCCCGGGACTGATTCATTCACCCCTCCACTTT
CASSPGLIHSPLHF
>TRBV7-9|.|TRBJ2-2|TRBD1
TGTGCCAGCAGGGAGTACAGGGGGCGGACCGGGGAGCTGTTTTTT
CASREYRGRTGELFF
>TRBV24-1|.|TRBJ1-5|TRBD1
TGTGCCACCAGTGACTCCCGGGACAGCGGTCAGCCCCAGCATTTT
CATSDSRDSGQPQHF
>TRBV5-1|.|TRBJ2-5|.
TGCGCCAGCAGCTTCGGAGAGACCCAGTACTTC
CASSFGETQYF
>TRBV5-1|.|TRBJ2-5|TRBD2
TGCGCCAGCAGCTTCCTAGCGGGAAGCCAAGAGACCCAGTACTTC
CASSFLAGSQETQYF